These 19 T cell receptor beta chains were all obtained from the same sample, sequenced in a study of blood T cell repertoires in COVID-19. Method: immunoSEQ multiplex PCR; TCRdb's copy keeps in-frame clones and lacks some. The sample lists 30,000 to 45,000 clones, around nine tenths occurring once. Specimen: peripheral blood. All receptors come from a human donor in a cohort sampled during active COVID-19.

This chain connects TRBV11-3 to TRBJ2-5, with D possibly being TRBD2 (5 bases). Trimming left V 1 base short and J 5 bases short, with 11 bases between. There are 14 residues in the CDR3. Germline-derived CDR1 and CDR2 are SGHNT and YENEEA. CDR3 DNA sequence: TGTGCCAGCAGCTTAGGACACCCGGGGGAGACCCAGTACTTC. This sequence encodes CASSLGHPGETQYF.

J is TRBJ2-7 and V is TRBV6-5, with 13 bases matching TRBD2. The J segment lost 2 bases and the V segment lost 6 bases, leaving 4 bases of the junction unmatched. CDR3 length: 15 residues. Germline V gene data show CDR1 as MNHEY and CDR2 as SVGAGI. The CDR3 is CASRGTSGMPYEQYF. CDR3 DNA sequence: TGTGCCAGCAGGGGGACTAGCGGGATGCCCTACGAGCAGTACTTC.

The chain couples TRBV25-1 to TRBJ1-4; TRBD1 is a possible D gene (6 bases). Trimming left V 1 base short and J 3 bases short, with 9 bases between. The CDR3 consists of 15 residues. Per germline, CDR1 MGHDK and CDR2 SYGVNS. CDR3 residues: CASSELGGANEKLFF. The DNA for the CDR3 is TGTGCCAGCAGTGAATTAGGGGGGGCTAATGAAAAACTGTTTTTT.

CDR3 residues: CASSQLPFYRATDTQYF. As DNA, the CDR3 is TGTGCCAGCAGCCAACTCCCCTTTTACAGGGCCACAGATACGCAGTATTTT. This chain connects TRBV3-1 (or the pseudogene TRBV3-2) to TRBJ2-3, with D possibly matching TRBD1 (6 bases). V lost 2 bases and J 2 bases, leaving 17 bases between the germline ends. The length of the CDR3 is 17 residues. Germline CDR1 LGHDT, CDR2 YNNKEL (reference sequence).

The chain is built from TRBV29-1 and TRBJ2-7; maybe TRBD1 (6 bases). The V gene lost 4 bases and the J gene lost 5 bases, with 12 bases spanning the gap. Germline V CDR1 and CDR2: SQVTM, ANQGSEA. The CDR3 loop spans 12 amino acids. The CDR3 DNA reads TGCAGCGTTGCCCGCACAGGGAACGAGCAGTACTTC. Its translation is CSVARTGNEQYF.

This chain connects TRBV25-1 to TRBJ2-7; TRBD1 matches 8 bases. The germline V gene encodes CDR1 MGHDK and CDR2 SYGVNS. There are 14 residues in the CDR3. The V and J ends lost 4 bases and 6 bases, in that order; junction bases with no gene match: 8. The CDR3 sequence is CASSADRGHPEQYF. In DNA, the CDR3 is TGTGCCAGCAGTGCCGACAGGGGTCACCCCGAGCAGTACTTC.

The chain links TRBV15 to TRBJ1-3, with 7 bases lining up with TRBD1. Germline-derived CDR1 and CDR2 are LNHNV and YYDKDF (reference sequence). The CDR3 sequence is 16 residues long. Germline trimming cut 0 bases from V and 3 bases from J; bases unmatched to any gene: 5. CDR3 sequence (DNA): TGTGCCACCAGCAGAGATAGAAACAGGGGTGGAAACACCATATATTTT. This translates into CATSRDRNRGGNTIYF.

J is TRBJ1-3 and V is TRBV19; TRBD1 aligns across 12 bases. Germline V CDR1 and CDR2: LNHDA, SQIVND (reference sequence). This CDR3 has 18 amino acids. V was clipped by 4 bases and J by 0 bases; unmatched bases: 7. CDR3 nucleotide sequence: TGTGCCAGTAGTACCGCGGGACAGGGGGCTGACTCTGGAAACACCATATATTTT. The encoded protein is CASSTAGQGADSGNTIYF.

This clone has only one observation. The chain links TRBV6-5 to TRBJ2-6; unclear D gene. Trimming took 7 bases from V and 0 from J, leaving 10 bases between them. Germline CDR1 MNHEY, CDR2 SVGAGI. The CDR3 loop spans 15 amino acids. The CDR3 loop reads CASNTVSSGANVLTF. The CDR3 DNA reads as TGTGCCAGCAATACAGTATCCTCTGGGGCCAACGTCCTGACTTTC.

This clone was seen once. J is TRBJ1-1 and V is TRBV6-5; maybe TRBD1 (5 bases). The CDR3 is 12 residues long. The V end lost 11 bases, the J end lost 5 bases, and 15 bases lay between the germline ends. CDR1 and CDR2 from the germline V gene are MNHEY and SVGAGI. CDR3 bases: TGTGCCGGGAATAGGGGAGGGACTGAAGCTTTCTTT. It codes for CAGNRGGTEAFF.

This chain links TRBV28 with TRBJ2-7; the match to TRBD2 covers 8 bases. The CDR3 spans 13 residues. After removal of 6 bases from V and 3 bases from J, the junction contained 4 bases not matched to a gene. Per the germline V gene, CDR1 is MDHEN and CDR2 is SYDVKM. This CDR3 reads CASRASGRYEQYF. In DNA, the CDR3 is TGTGCCAGCAGGGCTAGCGGGCGCTACGAGCAGTACTTC. The full variable domain, its missing parts supplied by reference TRBV28 and TRBJ2-7, is DVKVTQSSRYLVKRTGEKVFLECVQDMDHENMFWYRQDPGLGLRLIYFSYDVKMKEKGDIPEGYSVSREKKERFSLILESASTNQTSMYLCASRASGRYEQYFGPGTRLTVT.

The genes are TRBV11-2 and TRBJ2-1; D call uncertain. This CDR3 has 16 amino acids. The V gene lost 1 base and the J gene lost 1 base, with 11 bases spanning the gap. Germline V gene lookup returns CDR1 SGHAT and CDR2 FQNNGV. This CDR3 reads CASSLGEPVSYNEQFF. The CDR3 nucleotides read TGTGCCAGCAGCTTAGGAGAGCCCGTTTCCTACAATGAGCAGTTCTTC.

V is TRBV6-5 and J is TRBJ1-4; a weak D match, TRBD1 (5 bases). V was cut by 6 bases and J by 8 bases, with 13 bases left in between. The CDR3 runs to 13 residues. CDR1 and CDR2 (germline): MNHEY, SVGAGI. The CDR3 coding sequence is TGTGCCAGCAGACCAGGGTTCGAAGAAAAACTGTTTTTT. Amino acids: CASRPGFEEKLFF.

The CDR3 DNA is TGTGCCAGCAAACCGGGGGGGTCCTCCTACGAGCAGTACTTC. Translating gives CASKPGGSSYEQYF. The chain employs TRBV18 and TRBJ2-7, with 8 bases that match TRBD2. This CDR3 has 14 amino acids. The trim removed 8 bases at V and 0 bases at J, leaving 6 bases unmatched. Germline CDR1 and CDR2: KGHSH and LQKENI.

The chain has TRBV30 and TRBJ1-2, with D uncertain. V lost 0 bases, J lost 8 bases, and 10 bases lay in between. Germline V gene sequence: CDR1 GTSNPN, CDR2 SVGIG (reference sequence). The CDR3 sequence is 12 residues long. DNA of the CDR3: TGTGCCTGGAGTGTTCGAGCTAGGGGCTACACCTTC. It translates to CAWSVRARGYTF.

The V gene is TRBV6-5, the J gene TRBJ2-7; 13 positions match TRBD2. The ends lost 0 bases at V and 3 bases at J; junction bases unmatched: 2. From germline, CDR1 is MNHEY and CDR2 SVGAGI. The CDR3 has 16 residues. The CDR3 is CASSYSRLAGGYEQYF. The CDR3, as DNA: TGTGCCAGCAGTTACTCGAGACTAGCGGGAGGCTACGAGCAGTACTTC.

The V gene is TRBV18, the J gene TRBJ2-3, with D maybe TRBD1 (6 bases). The CDR3 sequence is 17 residues long. Per germline, CDR1 KGHSH and CDR2 LQKENI. With 3 bases removed from V and 5 bases from J, the gap between germline ends came to 21 bases. The CDR3 is CASSPYTGLSLVDTQYF. CDR3 nucleotide sequence: TGTGCCAGCTCACCGTACACAGGGCTGAGTTTAGTAGATACGCAGTATTTT. Combining the CDR3 with reference TRBV18 and TRBJ2-3 gives the whole variable domain NAGVMQNPRHLVRRRGQEARLRCSPMKGHSHVYWYRQLPEEGLKFMVYLQKENIIDESGMPKERFSAEFPKEGPSILRIQQVVRGDSAAYFCASSPYTGLSLVDTQYFGPGTRLTVL.

This chain uses TRBV6-5 with TRBJ2-7, with 7 positions matching TRBD1. The CDR3 contains 13 residues. V shed 6 bases, J shed 2 bases, and the junction held 4 bases outside the gene matches. Looked up from germline, CDR1 is MNHEY and CDR2 is SVGAGI. The CDR3 protein is CASSTQGAYEQYF. The CDR3 region has the DNA TGTGCCAGCAGCACTCAGGGGGCCTACGAGCAGTACTTC.

The rearrangement uses TRBV27 and TRBJ1-5; 8 bases align to TRBD1. J lost 7 bases, V lost 6 bases, and 5 bases had no gene match. The CDR3 has 13 amino acids. The V gene's germline CDR1 is MNHEY and CDR2 SMNVEV (reference sequence). Written as DNA, the CDR3 is TGTGCCAGCAGCGACAGGGGTGGACAGCCCCAGCATTTT. Amino acid sequence: CASSDRGGQPQHF.